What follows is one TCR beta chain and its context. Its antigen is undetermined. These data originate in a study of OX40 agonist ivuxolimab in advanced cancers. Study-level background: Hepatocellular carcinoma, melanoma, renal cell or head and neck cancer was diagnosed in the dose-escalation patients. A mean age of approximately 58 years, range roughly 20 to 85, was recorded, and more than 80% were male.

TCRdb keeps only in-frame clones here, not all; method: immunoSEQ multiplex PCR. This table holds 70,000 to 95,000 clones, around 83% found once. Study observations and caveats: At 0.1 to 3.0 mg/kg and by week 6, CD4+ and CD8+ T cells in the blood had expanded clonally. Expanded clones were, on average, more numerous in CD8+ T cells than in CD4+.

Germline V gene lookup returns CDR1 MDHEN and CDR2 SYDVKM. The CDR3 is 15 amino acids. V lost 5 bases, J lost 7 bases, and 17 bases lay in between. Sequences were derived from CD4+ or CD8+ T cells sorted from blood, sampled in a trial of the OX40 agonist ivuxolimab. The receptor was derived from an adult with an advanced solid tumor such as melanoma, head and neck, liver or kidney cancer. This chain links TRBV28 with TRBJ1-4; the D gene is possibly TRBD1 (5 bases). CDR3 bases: TGTGCCAGCAGTCCCGGCGGGGCATCGGGTGAAAAACTGTTTTTT. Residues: CASSPGGASGEKLFF. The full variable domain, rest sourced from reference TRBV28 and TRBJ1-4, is DVKVTQSSRYLVKRTGEKVFLECVQDMDHENMFWYRQDPGLGLRLIYFSYDVKMKEKGDIPEGYSVSREKKERFSLILESASTNQTSMYLCASSPGGASGEKLFFGSGTQLSVL.